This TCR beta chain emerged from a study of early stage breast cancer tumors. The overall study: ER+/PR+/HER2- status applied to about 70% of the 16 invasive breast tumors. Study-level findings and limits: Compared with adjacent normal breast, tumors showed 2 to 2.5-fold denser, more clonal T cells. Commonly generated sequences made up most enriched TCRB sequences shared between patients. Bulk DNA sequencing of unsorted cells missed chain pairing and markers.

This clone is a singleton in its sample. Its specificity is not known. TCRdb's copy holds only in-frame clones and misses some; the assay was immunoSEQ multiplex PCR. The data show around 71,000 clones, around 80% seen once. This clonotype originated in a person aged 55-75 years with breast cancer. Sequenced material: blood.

The CDR3 bases are TGTGCCAGCAGCGTAGCCGGGGCCGGGGAGACCCAGTACTTC. Amino acid sequence: CASSVAGAGETQYF. The chain employs TRBV9 and TRBJ2-5; D may match TRBD1 or TRBD2 (5 bases each). Trimming cost V 0 bases and J 5 bases, with 11 bases left between them. Germline assignment: CDR1 SGDLS and CDR2 YYNGEE. CDR3 length: 14 amino acids.